The clone carrying this T cell receptor beta chain showed up just a few times. This specimen comes from a study of blood T cells in healthy people across ages. Using a J-beta primer mix together with a sample-barcoded 5' primer, a second PCR was run for roughly 6 to 12 cycles. TCRdb re-analysed the 5' RACE reads in MiXCR, keeping a single row per CDR3 protein. This table has some 1.5 million distinct CDR3 sequences, over 25% appearing once. The sequencing input was blood. The TCR comes from a woman aged 30 to 39 in good health.

The CDR3 region is CASSYVQGSYEQYF. For the CDR3, the DNA is TGTGCCAGCAGTTACGTACAGGGGAGCTACGAGCAGTACTTC. The chain has TRBV6-6 and TRBJ2-7; 7 bases agree with TRBD1. In germline, CDR1 is MNHNY, CDR2 SVGAGI (reference sequence). V lost 2 bases and J lost 3; bases outside the gene matches: 4. The CDR3 has 14 residues.